This T cell receptor beta chain was identified during a study of T-cell reconstitution after alpha-beta-depleted transplantation in children. Germline CDR1 and CDR2: SGHRS and YFSETQ. The length of the CDR3 is 17 residues. V shed 0 bases and J 3 bases; nucleotides not matched to a gene: 7. Using unique molecular identifiers, the investigators prepared the TCRbeta library. TCRdb ran MiXCR on the PCR reads and lists one entry per CDR3 protein. The sample contains approximately 400,000 distinct CDR3 sequences, roughly 11% of which appear only once. The table lists this clonotype with a few counts. The receptor was derived from a human donor who donated a stem cell graft to a child with acute myeloid leukemia. This chain joins TRBV5-1 and TRBJ1-4; 8 bases match TRBD1. Sample: PBMCs from the stem cell graft donor, taken from the stem cell graft. The CDR3, as DNA: TGCGCCAGCAGCTTGGCCCGCAGGGGGCTGGCTAATGAAAAACTGTTTTTT. This sequence encodes CASSLARRGLANEKLFF.